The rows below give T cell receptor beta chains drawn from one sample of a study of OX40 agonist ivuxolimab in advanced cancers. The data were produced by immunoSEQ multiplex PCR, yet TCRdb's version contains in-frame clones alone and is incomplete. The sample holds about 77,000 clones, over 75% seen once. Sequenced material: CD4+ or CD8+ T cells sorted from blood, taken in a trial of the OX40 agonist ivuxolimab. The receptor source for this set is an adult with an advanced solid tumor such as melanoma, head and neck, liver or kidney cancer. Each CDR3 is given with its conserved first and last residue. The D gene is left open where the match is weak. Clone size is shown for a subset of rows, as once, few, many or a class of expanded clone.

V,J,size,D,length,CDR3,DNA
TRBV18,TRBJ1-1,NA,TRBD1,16,CASSPRAGGINTEAFF,TGTGCCAGCTCACCACGGGCAGGGGGTATAAACACTGAAGCTTTCTTT
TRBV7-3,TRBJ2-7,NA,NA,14,CASSLKARGGEQYF,TGTGCCAGCAGCTTAAAGGCCAGGGGGGGGGAGCAGTACTTC
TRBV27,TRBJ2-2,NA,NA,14,CASSLSRATGELFF,TGTGCCAGCAGTTTATCGAGGGCCACCGGGGAGCTGTTTTTT
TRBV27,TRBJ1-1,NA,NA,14,CASSWDIGGTEAFF,TGTGCCAGCAGTTGGGACATAGGGGGCACTGAAGCTTTCTTT
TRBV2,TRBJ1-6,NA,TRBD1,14,CASSGRTGSSPLHF,TGTGCCAGCAGTGGAAGGACAGGGAGTTCACCCCTCCACTTT
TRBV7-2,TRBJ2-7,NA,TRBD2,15,CASSPSSGSWYEQYF,TGTGCCAGCAGCCCGTCTAGCGGGAGTTGGTACGAGCAGTACTTC
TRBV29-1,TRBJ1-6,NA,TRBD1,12,CSVADRGSPLHF,TGCAGCGTTGCGGACAGGGGGTCACCCCTCCACTTT
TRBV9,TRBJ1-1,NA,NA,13,CASSLDLNTEAFF,TGTGCCAGCAGCCTGGACCTTAACACTGAAGCTTTCTTT
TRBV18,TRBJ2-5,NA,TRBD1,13,CASSGTDQETQYF,TGTGCCAGCTCCGGGACAGATCAAGAGACCCAGTACTTC
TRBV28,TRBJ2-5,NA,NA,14,CASSPAWGRETQYF,TGTGCCAGCAGCCCGGCGTGGGGTAGGGAGACCCAGTACTTC
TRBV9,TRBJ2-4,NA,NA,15,CASSLQGDPKNIQYF,TGTGCCAGCAGCCTTCAGGGTGACCCCAAAAACATTCAGTACTTC
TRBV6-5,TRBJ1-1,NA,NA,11,CASRESTEAFF,TGTGCCAGCAGGGAGTCCACTGAAGCTTTCTTT
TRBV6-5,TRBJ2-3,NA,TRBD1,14,CASSRRGRQDTQYF,TGTGCCAGCAGTCGCAGGGGGCGTCAAGATACGCAGTATTTT
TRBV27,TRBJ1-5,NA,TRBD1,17,CASSPRTGPWGNQPQHF,TGTGCCAGCAGTCCCCGGACAGGGCCATGGGGCAATCAGCCCCAGCATTTT
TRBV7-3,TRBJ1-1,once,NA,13,CASSSSRATGTFF,TGTGCCAGCAGCTCCTCTCGGGCAACGGGAACTTTCTTT
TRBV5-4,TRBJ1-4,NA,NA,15,CASSLWGGPNEKLFF,TGTGCCAGCAGCCTCTGGGGGGGACCTAATGAAAAACTGTTTTTT
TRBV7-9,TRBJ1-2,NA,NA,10,CAPALYGYTF,TGTGCTCCAGCACTGTACGGCTACACCTTC
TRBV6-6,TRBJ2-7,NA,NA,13,CASSPGPRSEQYF,TGTGCCAGCAGTCCGGGACCCCGTTCCGAGCAGTACTTC
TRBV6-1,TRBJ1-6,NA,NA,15,CASSESNRAISPLHF,TGTGCCAGCAGTGAAAGTAACAGGGCGATCTCACCCCTCCACTTT
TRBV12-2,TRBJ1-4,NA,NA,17,CASRLPRVGGGNEKLFF,NA
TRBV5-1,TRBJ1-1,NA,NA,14,CASSDNLGNTEAFF,TGCGCCAGCAGCGACAATCTTGGGAACACTGAAGCTTTCTTT
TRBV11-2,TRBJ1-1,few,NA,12,CASGLLRTEAFF,TGTGCCAGCGGACTTTTAAGGACTGAAGCTTTCTTT
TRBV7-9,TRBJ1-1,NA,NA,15,CASSPSGHSNTEAFF,TGTGCCAGCAGTCCCTCGGGACATTCGAACACTGAAGCTTTCTTT
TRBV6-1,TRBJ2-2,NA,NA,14,CASTREANTGELFF,TGTGCCAGCACCCGGGAAGCGAACACCGGGGAGCTGTTTTTT
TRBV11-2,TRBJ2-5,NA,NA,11,CASSSGETQYF,TGTGCCAGCAGTTCCGGGGAGACCCAGTACTTC
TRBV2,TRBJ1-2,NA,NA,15,CASSEGVRVGYGYTF,TGTGCCAGCAGTGAAGGCGTCAGGGTGGGCTATGGCTACACCTTC
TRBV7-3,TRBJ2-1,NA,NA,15,CASSLDRSSYNEQFF,TGTGCCAGCAGCTTGGACAGAAGCTCCTACAATGAGCAGTTCTTC
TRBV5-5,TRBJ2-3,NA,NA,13,CASSWARTDTQYF,TGTGCCAGCAGCTGGGCCCGCACAGATACGCAGTATTTT
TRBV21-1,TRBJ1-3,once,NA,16,CASRSGFLEAGNTIYF,TGTGCCAGCAGGTCGGGTTTTCTAGAGGCGGGAAACACCATATATTTT
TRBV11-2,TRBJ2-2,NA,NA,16,CASSSLGGPNTGELFF,TGTGCCAGCAGCTCGCTGGGGGGTCCGAACACCGGGGAGCTGTTTTTT
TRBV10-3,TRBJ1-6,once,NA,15,CAISGVSSYNSPLHF,TGTGCCATCAGTGGCGTTAGCTCCTATAATTCACCCCTCCACTTT
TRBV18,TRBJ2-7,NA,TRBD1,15,CASSLTGDSSYEQYF,TGTGCCAGCTCCTTAACAGGGGATAGCTCCTACGAGCAGTACTTC
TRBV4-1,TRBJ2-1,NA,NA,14,CASTMLTHGNEQFF,TGCGCCAGCACGATGCTAACGCACGGTAATGAGCAGTTCTTC
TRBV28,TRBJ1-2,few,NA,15,CASRVSDTSNYGYTF,TGTGCCAGCAGGGTTTCGGACACTTCTAACTATGGCTACACCTTC
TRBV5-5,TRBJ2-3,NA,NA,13,CASSPHPPDTQYF,TGTGCCAGCAGCCCCCATCCTCCAGATACGCAGTATTTT
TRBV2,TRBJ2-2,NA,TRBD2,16,CASSIAGGGITGELFF,TGTGCCAGCAGTATAGCGGGGGGAGGTATCACCGGGGAGCTGTTTTTT
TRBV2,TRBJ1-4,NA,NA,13,CASTYGGHEKLFF,TGTGCCAGCACTTACGGCGGGCATGAAAAACTGTTTTTT
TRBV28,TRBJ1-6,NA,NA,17,CASRLVSWEGYNSPLHF,TGTGCCAGCAGACTAGTCTCCTGGGAAGGGTATAATTCACCCCTCCACTTT
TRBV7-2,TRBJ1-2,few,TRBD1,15,CASSLGQGRNYGYTF,TGTGCCAGCAGCTTAGGACAGGGCCGCAACTATGGCTACACCTTC
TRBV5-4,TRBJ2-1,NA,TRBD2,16,CASSPTGLAGVVEQFF,TGTGCCAGCAGTCCAACCGGACTAGCGGGGGTTGTTGAGCAGTTCTTC
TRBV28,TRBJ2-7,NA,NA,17,CASSSPQLRDNTYEQYF,TGTGCCAGCAGTTCCCCCCAGCTCCGGGACAACACCTACGAGCAGTACTTC